The 3 T cell receptor beta chains reported below all come from one sample, sequenced in a study of blood T cell repertoires in COVID-19. The protocol was immunoSEQ multiplex PCR, while the TCRdb copy is restricted to in-frame clones and leaves out a portion. The sample has about 140,000 clones, around 90% seen once. Sequenced sample: peripheral blood. Receptors originate from a human donor in a cohort sampled during active COVID-19.

V usage is TRBV19 and J usage is TRBJ1-2, with 7 bases lining up with TRBD1. CDR3 length: 12 amino acids. Unmatched junction bases numbered 10, after V lost 7 bases and J lost 11 bases. Germline lookup yields CDR1 LNHDA and CDR2 SQIVND (reference sequence). CDR3 protein: CASTRDSGRYTF. The CDR3 DNA follows: TGTGCCAGTACCCGGGACAGTGGAAGGTACACCTTC.

The count of this clone is one. J is TRBJ2-3 and V is TRBV30; 13 nucleotides line up with TRBD2. In germline, CDR1 is GTSNPN, CDR2 SVGIG (reference sequence). V dropped 5 bases and J dropped 2; count of bases not matched to a gene: 7. The CDR3 loop spans 16 amino acids. The CDR3 is CAWGLGTSGTTDTQYF. For the CDR3, the DNA is TGTGCCTGGGGCCTTGGGACTAGCGGGACCACAGATACGCAGTATTTT.

For this clone: Other DNA variants within this sample encode the same CDR3. The chain employs TRBV28 and TRBJ1-1, with D maybe TRBD1 (5 bases). The CDR3 has 14 residues. Germline V gives CDR1 MDHEN, CDR2 SYDVKM. V lost 3 bases, J lost 1 base, and 9 bases lay in between. The CDR3 DNA reads as TGTGCCAGCAGTTTCCGGGGGAGGAACACTGAAGCTTTCTTT. Translating it yields CASSFRGRNTEAFF.